This is a list of T cell receptor beta chains from one sample in a study of blood T cell repertoires in COVID-19. Profiled with immunoSEQ multiplex PCR; TCRdb holds only in-frame clones, not every one. The sample records over 150,000 clones, 60% to 85% being singletons. Sequencing was performed on peripheral blood. The receptor set was obtained from a man aged 55 to 69 with acute or convalescent COVID-19. Both conserved end residues are trimmed from each CDR3. Clone size is stated in some rows and not others, as once, few, many or a class when expanded.

size,V,CDR3
.,TRBV7-9,ASSLGSDNEQF
.,TRBV11-1,ASSSRRLAQETQY
.,TRBV3-1/TRBV3-2,ASSQDLGQGAKNIQY
.,TRBV5-1,ASSFLAGGSTEAF
.,TRBV7-8,ASSSSGLAGGNEQF
.,TRBV27,ASSLQGRSTEAF
.,TRBV6-5,ATIRDSNSPLH
.,TRBV27,ASRGVGTEAF
.,TRBV4-1,ASSQVSGENNEQF
few,TRBV25-1,ASSAGTGNTEAF
.,TRBV19,ASSWTGEKLF
few,TRBV5-1,ASSSAGSDTQY
.,TRBV3-1/TRBV3-2,ASSPLGQDRSSYNEQF
.,TRBV3-1/TRBV3-2,ASSQPRTGVTEAF
.,TRBV6-4,ASSEQGHTYNEQF
.,TRBV24-1,ATSDLSAGDNEQF
.,TRBV19,ASSVRDLVNTEAF
.,TRBV30,AWSKREGLAGYNEQF
.,TRBV2,ASSEMSQGRQPQH
.,TRBV28,ASRIAGGGITDTQY
many,TRBV7-2,ASSLVSGGASYEQY
.,TRBV6-5,ASSQEQGAHYGYT
.,TRBV25-1,ASSPDSGGQNIQY
.,TRBV11-2,ASSSGVGSNQPQH
.,TRBV27,ASSPHRGASYEQY
few,TRBV6-2/TRBV6-3,ASSYSAGGTYEQY